This entry lists 20 T cell receptor beta chains sequenced from one sample in a study of read filtering for tumor transcriptome and immune sequencing. The library was built from about 400 ng RNA with molecular barcoded adaptors for alpha/delta and beta/gamma chains. TCRdb reanalysed the reads using MiXCR and keeps one entry per CDR3 protein. The sample records about 37,000 distinct CDR3 sequences, approximately 15% being singletons. Sample: a population of CD138-negative cells sorted from bone marrow. The receptors were sampled from a donor at least 40 years old with multiple myeloma.

This clonotype was picked up many times. V is TRBV6-5 and J is TRBJ2-7, with a tentative D call TRBD2 (6 bases). Trimming cost V 10 bases and J 6 bases, with 22 bases left between them. The germline V gene encodes CDR1 MNHEY and CDR2 SVGAGI. This CDR3 is built from 14 residues. CDR3 sequence (DNA): TGTGCCACTTTGGGGAGGAAGAACGCCCGCGAGCAGTACTTC. Protein sequence: CATLGRKNAREQYF.

The chain has TRBV29-1 and TRBJ2-3; D is possibly TRBD2 (6 bases). V lost 7 bases and J lost 10, with 18 bases in between. The CDR3 length is 12 residues. In germline, CDR1 is SQVTM, CDR2 ANQGSEA. The CDR3 DNA follows: TGCAGCGCCGCGCCTTCGGAGGGTCCGCAGTATTTT. Encoded protein: CSAAPSEGPQYF.

This clonotype was recorded many times. This sequence joins TRBV28 and TRBJ1-2; 8 positions match TRBD1. With 6 bases clipped from V and 5 bases from J, the junction kept 5 bases outside the gene matches. Germline V gene lookup returns CDR1 MDHEN and CDR2 SYDVKM. There are 13 residues in the CDR3. The CDR3 sequence: CASSRDRRYGYTF. The CDR3 nucleotides are TGTGCCAGCAGCCGGGACAGGCGATATGGCTACACCTTC.

This clonotype has ten or more counts. V and J are TRBV7-2 and TRBJ2-5; D possibly corresponds to TRBD2 (5 bases). The V end was cut by 5 bases, the J end by 5 bases, with 18 bases between. The germline CDR1 and CDR2 sequences are SGHTA and FQGNSA. The CDR3 has 15 amino acids. CDR3 DNA: TGTGCCAGCAGCCCCCGGGGTAGTAGGGTGGAGACCCAGTACTTC. It codes for CASSPRGSRVETQYF.

A note on this clonotype: Since a much larger clone is just one base distant, this may be a read error. The J gene is TRBJ2-2, the V gene TRBV2; D possibly uses TRBD1 or TRBD2 (5 bases each). The CDR3 has 15 amino acids. From germline, CDR1 is SNHLY and CDR2 FYNNEI. V shed 4 bases and J shed 5 bases, with 14 bases lying between them. CDR3 in amino acids: CASSGSGTATGELFF. The CDR3 DNA reads TGTGCCAGCAGTGGCTCCGGGACGGCTACCGGGGAGCTGTTTTTT.

This chain connects TRBV20-1 to TRBJ2-3; D call uncertain. The germline gives CDR1 DFQATT, CDR2 SNEGSKA (reference sequence). This CDR3 region has 15 residues. Trimming shortened V by 0 bases and J by 6 bases, and 16 bases separated the two germline ends. For the CDR3, the DNA is TGCAGTGCTAGAGATCCAACCCCAAAGGGCGATACGCAGTATTTT. Protein: CSARDPTPKGDTQYF.

This sequence joins TRBV6-5 and TRBJ2-5, with a tentative D call TRBD1 (5 bases). The germline gives CDR1 MNHEY, CDR2 SVGAGI. Trimming left V 8 bases short and J 2 bases short, with 15 bases between. The CDR3 covers 14 residues. This CDR3 is CASAETESQETQYF. CDR3 DNA sequence: TGTGCCAGCGCCGAGACAGAGTCTCAAGAGACCCAGTACTTC.

This clonotype was counted many times. This sequence joins TRBV20-1 and TRBJ2-7; 16 bases match TRBD2. The CDR3 extends over 14 amino acids. Germline V CDR1 and CDR2: DFQATT, SNEGSKA (reference sequence). After removal of 6 bases from V and 4 bases from J, the junction contained 3 bases not matched to a gene. Written as DNA, the CDR3 is TGCAGTGCCGGGACTAGCGGGAGGGTATACGAGCAGTACTTC. Translation gives CSAGTSGRVYEQYF.

For this clonotype: A much larger clone lies one base from this, so it may be a read error. This sequence joins TRBV5-1 and TRBJ2-3; D is uncertain. The V end was cut by 4 bases, the J end by 0 bases, with 12 bases between. The CDR3 contains 15 residues. Germline CDR1 is SGHRS and CDR2 is YFSETQ. The CDR3, as DNA: TGCGCCAGCAGCCGCGAGGAAGGTAGCACAGATACGCAGTATTTT. It specifies CASSREEGSTDTQYF.

Ten or more counts support this clonotype. The V and J genes are TRBV29-1 and TRBJ2-1, with D perhaps TRBD1 or TRBD2 (6 bases each). V lost 6 bases and J lost 0, with 15 bases in between. In germline, CDR1 is SQVTM, CDR2 ANQGSEA. CDR3 size: 15 residues. CDR3 loop: CSVGPKGGSYNEQFF. The CDR3 nucleotides are TGCAGCGTCGGTCCCAAGGGGGGCTCCTACAATGAGCAGTTCTTC.

This clonotype showed up many times. V gene TRBV7-9 combines with J gene TRBJ1-5; perhaps TRBD1 as D (5 bases). V was pared by 2 bases and J by 7 bases, with 12 bases between. Germline values: CDR1 SEHNR, CDR2 FQNEAQ (reference sequence). The CDR3 contains 14 residues. The chain's CDR3 is CASSLSGARQPQHF. CDR3 in DNA: TGTGCCAGCAGCTTAAGCGGGGCCCGGCAGCCCCAGCATTTT.

This clonotype was recorded at least ten times. The chain employs TRBV7-2 and TRBJ2-7, with TRBD2 matching 9 bases. The junction had 3 bases not matched to a gene; V was cut back by 5 bases and J by 7 bases. Germline CDR1 and CDR2: SGHTA and FQGNSA. The CDR3 is 12 amino acids. Here the CDR3 reads CASSPGLAEQYF. In nucleotides, the CDR3 is TGTGCCAGCAGCCCAGGACTAGCGGAGCAGTACTTC.

This clonotype was seen many times. The chain is built from TRBV24-1 and TRBJ1-5; maybe TRBD1 (6 bases). The germline CDR1 and CDR2 sequences are KGHDR and SFDVKD. V shed 4 bases and J shed 7 bases, with 13 bases lying between them. The CDR3 extends over 14 amino acids. The CDR3, as DNA: TGTGCCACCAGTGAGGCCGGGACATTCCAGCCCCAGCATTTT. The encoded protein is CATSEAGTFQPQHF.

Comment on this clonotype: It may be a read error: a sequence one base away is much more abundant. This CDR3 fails to terminate in the conserved phenylalanine or tryptophan, so it likely reflects a read error. V usage is TRBV2 and J usage is TRBJ1-5; D gene ambiguous. Germline lookup yields CDR1 SNHLY and CDR2 FYNNEI. There are 15 residues in the CDR3. Trimming shortened V by 1 base and J by 4 bases, and 11 bases separated the two germline ends. CDR3 sequence (DNA): TGTGCCAGCAGTGAAGAGAGGATAGATAATCAGCCCCAGCATTCT. Its protein is CASSEERIDNQPQHS.

This clonotype has ten or more counts. The genes are TRBV7-9 and TRBJ2-4; TRBD1 matches 10 bases. Germline assignment: CDR1 SEHNR and CDR2 FQNEAQ (reference sequence). This CDR3 is 18 amino acids long. V lost 5 bases, J lost 0 bases, and 10 bases stayed unmatched. CDR3 sequence (DNA): TGTGCCAGCAGCACCCCCGGGACAGGGGTCGGAGCCAAAAACATTCAGTACTTC. It codes for CASSTPGTGVGAKNIQYF.

Note on this clonotype: A much larger clone lies a single base off, so this may be a read error. The chain is built from TRBV15 and TRBJ1-5; 7 nucleotides match TRBD1. CDR1 is LNHNV, CDR2 YYDKDF, per germline (reference sequence). This CDR3 region has 15 residues. With V trimmed by 4 bases and J by 5 bases, 8 bases remained unmatched. CDR3 amino acids: CATSKGGESDQPQHF. The CDR3 DNA follows: TGTGCCACCAGCAAAGGGGGCGAAAGCGATCAGCCCCAGCATTTT.

About this clonotype itself: Since a much larger clone is just one base distant, this may be a read error. The gene calls are TRBV27 and TRBJ2-1, with 12 positions matching TRBD2. Germline V gene data show CDR1 as MNHEY and CDR2 as SMNVEV (reference sequence). There are 16 residues in the CDR3. The CDR3 sequence: CAGSLLTSGRVNEQFF. CDR3 DNA sequence: TGTGCCGGCAGTCTCTTGACTAGCGGGAGAGTCAATGAGCAGTTCTTC.

This clonotype occurred once. A far larger clone is one nucleotide away, so this likely arose from a read error. The chain links TRBV6-6 to TRBJ2-1; 7 nucleotides align to TRBD1. Germline V gives CDR1 MNHNY, CDR2 SVGAGI (reference sequence). CDR3 length: 15 residues. CDR3 region: CASRPRDSHYNELFF. The CDR3 bases are TGTGCCAGCAGACCCCGGGACAGTCACTACAATGAGCTGTTCTTC.

This clonotype turned up a few times. The CDR3 DNA is TGTGCCAGCAGTTACCGCCCCAGTGGCCACGAGCAGTACTTC. Translation: CASSYRPSGHEQYF. The chain couples TRBV6-5 to TRBJ2-7, with no clear D. Trimming took off 2 bases at V and 5 bases at J, with 13 bases between the two ends. From germline, CDR1 is MNHEY and CDR2 SVGAGI. There are 14 residues in the CDR3.

This clonotype counts as medium-sized. The chain combines TRBV6-2 or TRBV6-3 with TRBJ2-1, with 11 bases that match TRBD2. V lost 8 bases, J lost 1 base, and 1 base stayed unmatched. Germline CDR1 MNHEY, CDR2 SVGEGT. The CDR3 totals 14 residues. Written as DNA, the CDR3 is TGTGCCAGCGTAGCGGGAGGGTCCTACAATGAGCAGTTCTTC. It encodes CASVAGGSYNEQFF.